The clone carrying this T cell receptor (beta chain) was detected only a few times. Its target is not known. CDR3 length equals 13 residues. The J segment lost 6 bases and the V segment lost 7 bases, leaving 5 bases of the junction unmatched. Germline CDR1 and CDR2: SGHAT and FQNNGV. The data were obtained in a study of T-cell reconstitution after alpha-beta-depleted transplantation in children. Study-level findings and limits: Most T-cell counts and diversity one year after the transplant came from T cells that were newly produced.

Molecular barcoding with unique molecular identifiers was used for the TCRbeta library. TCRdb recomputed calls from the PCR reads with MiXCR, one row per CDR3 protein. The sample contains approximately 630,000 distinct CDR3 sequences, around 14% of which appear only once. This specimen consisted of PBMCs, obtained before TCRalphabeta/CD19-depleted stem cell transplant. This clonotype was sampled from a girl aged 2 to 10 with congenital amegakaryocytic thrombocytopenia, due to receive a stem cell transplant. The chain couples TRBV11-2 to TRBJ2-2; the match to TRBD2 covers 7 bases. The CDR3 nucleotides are TGTGCCAGCATAAGCGGGAAGTCCGGGGAGCTGTTTTTT. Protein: CASISGKSGELFF.